The clone carrying this T cell receptor (beta chain) was seen a handful of times. The antigen is not known. The data belong to a study of T-cell reconstitution after alpha-beta-depleted transplantation in children. Study findings and constraints: Day-60 TCRbeta diversity that was high in some patients was derived from surviving recipient T cells and thymic progenitors.

Unique molecular identifiers were used to barcode this TCRbeta library. One entry per CDR3 protein results from TCRdb running MiXCR on the PCR reads. There are approximately 500,000 distinct CDR3 sequences in the sample; over 25% occur only once, and 36% lies in the top ten. Germline loops: CDR1 DFQATT, CDR2 SNEGSKA (reference sequence). CDR3 size: 15 residues. The V gene lost 2 bases and the J gene lost 5 bases, with 16 bases spanning the gap. The V call is TRBV20-1, the J call TRBJ1-5; D might be TRBD1 (5 bases). This TCR was recovered from a boy less than two years old with Wiskott-Aldrich syndrome, due to receive a stem cell transplant. Sequencing was performed on PBMCs, taken before TCRalphabeta/CD19-depleted stem cell transplant. CDR3 sequence reads: CSARKRGRLDQPQHF. Written as DNA, the CDR3 is TGCAGTGCTAGAAAACGGGGGAGGTTGGATCAGCCCCAGCATTTT.